The T cell receptor (beta chain) described here comes from a study of blood T cells in healthy people across ages. Findings and caveats of the study: It was found that TCR beta diversity correlated strongly with the percentage of naive T cells. Unsorted PBMCs prevented conclusive naive versus antigen-experienced comparison.

Per-sample yields of isolated PBMCs were at least 6 million. Alongside a J-beta primer mix, a sample-barcoded 5' primer served in a second PCR lasting roughly 6 to 12 cycles. The authors tagged each cDNA molecule using a template-switch adaptor with 12 random nucleotides. In TCRdb, the 5' RACE reads were re-called with MiXCR into one record per CDR3 protein. The sample holds 650,000 to 1,000,000 distinct CDR3 sequences; around 36% are singletons and the top ten take about an eighth. A note on this clonotype: Its cognate antigen is unknown.

Germline V gene sequence: CDR1 SEHNR, CDR2 FQNEAQ (reference sequence). The CDR3 is made up of 13 amino acids. Trimming took 5 bases from V and 4 from J, leaving 11 bases between them. The sequencing sample was made of blood. The receptor was derived from a man between 18 and 35 years old in good health. The chain recombines TRBV7-9 with TRBJ1-2; TRBD1 is a possible D gene (5 bases). Here the CDR3 DNA reads TGTGCCAGCAGCAAGGGGACCGTCTATGGCTACACCTTC. Protein: CASSKGTVYGYTF.